A selection of T cell receptor beta chains follows, all from one sample in a study of Graves' ophthalmopathy and Graves' hyperthyroidism. TCRdb fed the multiplex PCR reads into MiXCR, producing one record per CDR3 protein. In the table there are some 160,000 distinct CDR3 sequences, 35% to 50% of which are singletons. Specimen: peripheral blood. The origin of the receptors is a man aged 25 to 45 with Graves' ophthalmopathy. Both conserved end residues are part of each CDR3. A D gene is named only where the DNA matches it firmly. Clone size is not always given. Where it is, it says once, few, many or a class for expanded clones.

J | V | D | size | CDR3 | DNA
TRBJ1-1 | TRBV29-1 | TRBD1 | many | CSVTLRGGVMNTEAFF | TGCAGCGTTACACTCAGGGGGGGGGTTATGAACACTGAAGCTTTCTTT
TRBJ1-6 | TRBV2 | TRBD1 | NA | CASSGQGRYNSPLHF | TGTGCCAGCAGTGGACAGGGACGTTATAATTCACCCCTCCACTTT
TRBJ1-2 | TRBV7-3 | NA | NA | CASSLGNGYTF | TGTGCCAGCAGCTTGGGGAATGGCTACACCTTC
TRBJ1-1 | TRBV6-5 | NA | once | CASSYSRAGNTEAFF | TGTGCCAGCAGTTACTCTAGGGCGGGGAACACTGAAGCTTTCTTT
TRBJ2-5 | TRBV20-1 | TRBD2 | NA | CSAFNPSGRWEETQYF | TGCAGTGCTTTCAACCCTAGCGGGAGATGGGAAGAGACCCAGTACTTC
TRBJ1-5 | TRBV7-2 | NA | many | CASSSGRRQPQHF | TGTGCCAGCAGCTCTGGACGACGACAGCCCCAGCATTTT
TRBJ1-2 | TRBV20-1 | NA | many | CSATDGTLRGYTF | TGCAGTGCGACCGACGGCACATTGCGGGGCTACACCTTC
TRBJ2-5 | TRBV12-3/TRBV12-4 | TRBD1 | many | CASSLEQGEETQYF | TGTGCCAGCAGTTTAGAACAGGGGGAGGAGACCCAGTACTTC
TRBJ2-5 | TRBV20-1 | TRBD2 | many | CSARDLPSGLETQYF | TGCAGTGCTAGAGATCTCCCTAGCGGGTTAGAGACCCAGTACTTC
TRBJ2-2 | TRBV2 | TRBD2 | NA | CASRGTSSYTGELFF | TGTGCCAGCAGGGGGACTAGCTCATACACCGGGGAGCTGTTTTTT
TRBJ2-7 | TRBV7-2 | TRBD2 | many | CASSLLAGALYEQYF | TGTGCCAGCAGCTTACTAGCGGGAGCCCTCTACGAGCAGTACTTC
TRBJ1-5 | TRBV30 | NA | many | CAWSYAGRHNQPQHF | TGTGCCTGGAGTTATGCAGGGCGCCACAATCAGCCCCAGCATTTT
TRBJ1-1 | TRBV20-1 | TRBD1 | many | CSARDLGHRGTEAFF | TGCAGTGCTAGAGATCTAGGACACAGGGGCACTGAAGCTTTCTTT
TRBJ2-7 | TRBV12-3/TRBV12-4 | TRBD2 | NA | CASSLAPGTSGHEQYF | TGTGCCAGCAGTCTGGCTCCGGGGACTAGCGGCCACGAGCAGTACTTC
TRBJ2-5 | TRBV6-5 | NA | NA | CASSYGVGGQETQYF | TGTGCCAGCAGTTACGGGGTTGGCGGCCAAGAGACCCAGTACTTC
TRBJ2-3 | TRBV6-2/TRBV6-3 | NA | many | CASSYSDGNPTDTQYF | TGTGCCAGCAGTTACTCCGACGGAAACCCCACAGATACGCAGTATTTT
TRBJ1-2 | TRBV7-4 | NA | NA | CASSPPDSSYGYTF | TGTGCCAGCAGCCCACCTGACAGCTCCTATGGCTACACCTTC
TRBJ2-6 | TRBV6-2/TRBV6-3 | NA | NA | CASNTGRSGANVLTF | TGTGCCAGCAATACAGGACGGTCTGGGGCCAACGTCCTGACTTTC
TRBJ2-3 | TRBV6-2/TRBV6-3 | NA | many | CASSYDWKVDRTGTQYF | TGTGCCAGCAGTTACGATTGGAAGGTTGATCGCACAGGTACGCAGTATTTT
TRBJ2-7 | TRBV7-8 | NA | few | CASSLASRQDEQYF | TGTGCCAGCAGCTTAGCTTCACGGCAGGACGAGCAGTACTTC
TRBJ2-7 | TRBV20-1 | TRBD2 | many | CSAFPRGRLAGAYEQYF | TGCAGTGCTTTTCCGAGGGGGAGACTAGCGGGAGCCTACGAGCAGTACTTC
TRBJ1-6 | TRBV6-1 | TRBD1 | NA | CASTAGTALNSPLHF | TGTGCCAGCACCGCCGGGACAGCTTTAAATTCACCCCTCCACTTT
TRBJ2-5 | TRBV7-2 | NA | once | CASSLNPSGLETQYF | TGTGCCAGCAGCTTAAACCCCTCGGGTCTGGAGACCCAGTACTTC
TRBJ1-6 | TRBV27 | NA | few | CASSLNANGGSPLHF | TGTGCCAGCAGTTTAAACGCCAACGGGGGTTCACCCCTCCACTTT
TRBJ2-7 | TRBV28 | NA | NA | CASNRGGSSSYEQYF | TGTGCCAGCAATAGAGGTGGAAGCAGCTCCTACGAGCAGTACTTC
TRBJ2-2 | TRBV6-2/TRBV6-3 | TRBD2 | many | CASSRTSETGELFF | TGTGCCAGCAGTCGGACTAGCGAAACCGGGGAGCTGTTTTTT
TRBJ2-7 | TRBV28 | NA | many | CASTNPDKYYEQYF | TGTGCCAGCACCAACCCGGACAAATACTACGAGCAGTACTTC
TRBJ1-2 | TRBV20-1 | TRBD1 | NA | CSAPSGTGVFGYTF | TGCAGTGCGCCGTCCGGGACAGGGGTCTTTGGCTACACCTTC
TRBJ2-7 | TRBV6-5 | NA | many | CASSFTLAVRSSYEQYF | TGTGCCAGCAGTTTCACTTTAGCCGTCAGGAGCTCCTACGAGCAGTACTTC
TRBJ1-5 | TRBV6-5 | NA | NA | CASSYKSGPSNQPQHF | TGTGCCAGCAGTTATAAGTCGGGGCCTAGCAATCAGCCCCAGCATTTT
TRBJ2-3 | TRBV7-8 | NA | many | CASSPGVDTQYF | TGTGCCAGCAGCCCCGGGGTCGATACGCAGTATTTT
TRBJ2-5 | TRBV11-2 | TRBD1 | NA | CASSSGQGAETQYF | TGTGCCAGCAGCTCCGGACAGGGGGCGGAGACCCAGTACTTC
TRBJ2-5 | TRBV7-2 | TRBD2 | many | CASRKSGGRETQYF | TGTGCCAGCAGAAAGTCGGGGGGACGGGAGACCCAGTACTTC
TRBJ1-5 | TRBV4-1 | TRBD1 | many | CASSQGQGSNQPQHF | TGCGCCAGCAGCCAAGGACAGGGTAGCAATCAGCCCCAGCATTTT
TRBJ2-5 | TRBV24-1 | NA | NA | CATKSEETQYF | TGTGCCACCAAGTCGGAAGAGACCCAGTACTTC
TRBJ2-7 | TRBV9 | NA | many | CASSVDLAQEQYF | TGTGCCAGCAGCGTAGATCTGGCTCAGGAGCAGTACTTC
TRBJ2-7 | TRBV7-8 | TRBD2 | NA | CASSSPGTSGGPSYEQYF | TGTGCCAGCAGCTCCCCCGGGACTAGCGGGGGTCCCTCCTACGAGCAGTACTTC
TRBJ1-2 | TRBV11-2 | TRBD1 | NA | CASSRPGGSNYGYTF | TGTGCCAGCAGCCGTCCAGGGGGCTCTAACTATGGCTACACCTTC
TRBJ1-5 | TRBV6-5 | NA | many | CASRAYSNRPQHF | TGTGCCAGCAGGGCTTATAGCAATCGGCCCCAGCATTTT
TRBJ1-3 | TRBV6-4 | TRBD1 | NA | CASILGQGRVAGNTIYF | TGTGCCAGCATACTCGGACAGGGAAGAGTGGCTGGAAACACCATATATTTT
TRBJ1-1 | TRBV6-1 | NA | NA | CASTDGIRNTEAFF | TGTGCCAGCACTGACGGAATCAGAAACACTGAAGCTTTCTTT
TRBJ2-5 | TRBV24-1 | NA | NA | CATSDFRGPQETQYF | TGTGCCACCAGTGATTTTCGGGGGCCCCAAGAGACCCAGTACTTC
TRBJ1-5 | TRBV6-9 | TRBD1 | many | CASSSQGATGDSPRFSNQPQHF | TGTGCCAGCAGTTCCCAGGGGGCTACAGGGGACTCCCCTCGGTTTAGCAATCAGCCCCAGCATTTT
TRBJ2-5 | TRBV10-3 | NA | many | CAISEAAEETQYF | TGTGCCATCAGTGAGGCGGCAGAAGAGACCCAGTACTTC
TRBJ2-7 | TRBV6-2/TRBV6-3 | TRBD2 | NA | CASSYPASGRAGEQYF | TGTGCCAGCAGTTACCCCGCTAGCGGGAGGGCCGGAGAGCAGTACTTC
TRBJ2-7 | TRBV12-3/TRBV12-4 | TRBD2 | many | CASSFLTSGSLGANYEQYF | TGTGCCAGCAGTTTCCTCACTAGCGGGAGCTTGGGCGCAAACTACGAGCAGTACTTC
TRBJ1-1 | TRBV11-3 | TRBD1 | many | CASSDRGRGPEAFF | TGTGCCAGCAGCGACAGGGGGCGCGGCCCTGAAGCTTTCTTT
TRBJ2-7 | TRBV27 | NA | NA | CASSGGPKYEQYF | TGTGCCTCCTCCGGAGGCCCCAAATACGAGCAGTACTTC
TRBJ2-7 | TRBV12-3/TRBV12-4 | NA | NA | CASSLAVWGREKDYEQYF | TGTGCCAGCAGTTTAGCGGTTTGGGGACGGGAGAAAGACTACGAGCAGTACTTC
TRBJ1-5 | TRBV28 | NA | NA | CASSNLLPQHF | TGTGCCAGCAGCAACCTTCTGCCCCAGCATTTT
TRBJ2-7 | TRBV19 | TRBD2 | NA | CASSMTGKVSGREQYF | TGTGCCAGTAGTATGACGGGGAAGGTGAGCGGGAGAGAGCAGTACTTC